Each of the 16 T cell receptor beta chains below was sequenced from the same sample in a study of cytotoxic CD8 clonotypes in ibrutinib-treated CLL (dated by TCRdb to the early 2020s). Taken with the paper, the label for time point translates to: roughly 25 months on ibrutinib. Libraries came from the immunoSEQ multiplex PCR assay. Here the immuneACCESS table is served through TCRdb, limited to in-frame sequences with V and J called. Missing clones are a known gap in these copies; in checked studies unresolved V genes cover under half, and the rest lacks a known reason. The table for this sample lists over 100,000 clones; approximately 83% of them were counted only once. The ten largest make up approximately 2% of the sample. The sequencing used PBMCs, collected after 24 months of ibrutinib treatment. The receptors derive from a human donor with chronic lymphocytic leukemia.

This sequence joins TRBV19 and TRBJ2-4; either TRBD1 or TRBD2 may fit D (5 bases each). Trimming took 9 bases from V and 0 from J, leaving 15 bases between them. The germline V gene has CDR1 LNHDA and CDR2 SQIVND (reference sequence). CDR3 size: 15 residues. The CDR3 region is CASAGTELAKNIQYF. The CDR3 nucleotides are TGTGCCAGCGCCGGGACGGAACTAGCCAAAAACATTCAGTACTTC. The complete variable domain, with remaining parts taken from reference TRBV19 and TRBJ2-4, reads DGGITQSPKYLFRKEGQNVTLSCEQNLNHDAMYWYRQDPGQGLRLIYYSQIVNDFQKGDIAEGYSVSREKKESFPLTVTSAQKNPTAFYLCASAGTELAKNIQYFGAGTRLSVL.

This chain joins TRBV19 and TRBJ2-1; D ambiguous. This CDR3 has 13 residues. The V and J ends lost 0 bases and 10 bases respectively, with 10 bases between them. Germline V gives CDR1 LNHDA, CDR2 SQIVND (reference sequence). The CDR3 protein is CASSIDGPAEQFF. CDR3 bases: TGTGCCAGTAGTATAGATGGTCCAGCAGAGCAGTTCTTC.

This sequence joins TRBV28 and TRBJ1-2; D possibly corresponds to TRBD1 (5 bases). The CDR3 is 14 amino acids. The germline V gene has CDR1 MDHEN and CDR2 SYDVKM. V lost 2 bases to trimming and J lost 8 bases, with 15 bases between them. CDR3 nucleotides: TGTGCCAGCAGTTTAAGGAGCAGGGCCGCCGGCTACACCTTC. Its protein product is CASSLRSRAAGYTF.

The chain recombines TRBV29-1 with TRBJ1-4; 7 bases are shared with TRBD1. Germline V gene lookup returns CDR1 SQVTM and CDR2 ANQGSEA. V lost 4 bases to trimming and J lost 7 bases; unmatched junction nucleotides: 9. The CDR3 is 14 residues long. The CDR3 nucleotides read TGCAGCGTTGCGGAGAGACAGGGCGGTGAAAAACTGTTTTTT. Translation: CSVAERQGGEKLFF.

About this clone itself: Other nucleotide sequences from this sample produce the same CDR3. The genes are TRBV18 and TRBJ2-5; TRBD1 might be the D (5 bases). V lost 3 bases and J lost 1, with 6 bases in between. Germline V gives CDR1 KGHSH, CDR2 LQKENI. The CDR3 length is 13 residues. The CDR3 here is CASSPGLQETQYF. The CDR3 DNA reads TGTGCCAGCTCACCGGGGCTCCAAGAGACCCAGTACTTC.

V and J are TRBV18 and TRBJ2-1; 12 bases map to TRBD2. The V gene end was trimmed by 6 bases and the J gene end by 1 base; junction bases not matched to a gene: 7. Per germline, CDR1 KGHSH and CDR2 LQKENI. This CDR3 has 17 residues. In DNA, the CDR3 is TGTGCCAGCTCCCGGACTAGCGGGGTGTCATCCTACAATGAGCAGTTCTTC. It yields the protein CASSRTSGVSSYNEQFF.

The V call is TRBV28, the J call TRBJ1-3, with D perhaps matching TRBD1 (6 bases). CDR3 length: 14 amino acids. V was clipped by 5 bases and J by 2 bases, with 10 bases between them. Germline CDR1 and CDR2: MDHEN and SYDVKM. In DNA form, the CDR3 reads TGTGCCAGCAGTAGAGCAGGGGCTGGAAACACCATATATTTT. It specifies CASSRAGAGNTIYF.

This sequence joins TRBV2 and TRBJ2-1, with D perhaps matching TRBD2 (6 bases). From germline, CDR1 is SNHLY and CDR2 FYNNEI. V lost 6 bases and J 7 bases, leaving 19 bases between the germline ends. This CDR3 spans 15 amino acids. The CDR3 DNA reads TGTGCCAGCAGCCCGGGACTCTTCGCGGGGAATGAGCAGTTCTTC. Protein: CASSPGLFAGNEQFF.

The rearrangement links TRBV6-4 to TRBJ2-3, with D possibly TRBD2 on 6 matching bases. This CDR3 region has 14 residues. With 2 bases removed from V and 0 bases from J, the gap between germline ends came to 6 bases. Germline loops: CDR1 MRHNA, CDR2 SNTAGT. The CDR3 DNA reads TGTGCCAGCAGTGACGGGACTAGCACAGATACGCAGTATTTT. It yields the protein CASSDGTSTDTQYF.

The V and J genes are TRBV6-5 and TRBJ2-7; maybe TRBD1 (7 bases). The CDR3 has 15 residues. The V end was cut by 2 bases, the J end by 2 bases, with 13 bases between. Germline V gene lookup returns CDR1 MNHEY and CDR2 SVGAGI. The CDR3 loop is CASSYGGTAAYEQYF. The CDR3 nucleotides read TGTGCCAGCAGTTACGGCGGGACAGCTGCCTACGAGCAGTACTTC.

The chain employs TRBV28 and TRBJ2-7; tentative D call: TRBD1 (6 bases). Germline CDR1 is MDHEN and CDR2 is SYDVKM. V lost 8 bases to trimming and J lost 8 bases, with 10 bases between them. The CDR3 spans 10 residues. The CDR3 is CASGRDKQYF. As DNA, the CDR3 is TGTGCCAGCGGCCGGGACAAGCAGTACTTC.

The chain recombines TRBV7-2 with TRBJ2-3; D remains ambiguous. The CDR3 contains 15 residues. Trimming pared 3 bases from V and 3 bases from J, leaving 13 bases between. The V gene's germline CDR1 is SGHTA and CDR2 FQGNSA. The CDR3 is CASSFSSLATDTQYF. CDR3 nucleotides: TGTGCCAGCAGCTTTTCATCGCTCGCGACAGATACGCAGTATTTT.

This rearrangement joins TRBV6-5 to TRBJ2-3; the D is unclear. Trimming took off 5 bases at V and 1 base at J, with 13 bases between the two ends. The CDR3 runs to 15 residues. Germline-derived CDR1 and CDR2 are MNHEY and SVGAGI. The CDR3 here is CASSPRMVGTDTQYF. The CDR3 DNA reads TGTGCCAGCAGTCCGAGAATGGTAGGCACAGATACGCAGTATTTT.

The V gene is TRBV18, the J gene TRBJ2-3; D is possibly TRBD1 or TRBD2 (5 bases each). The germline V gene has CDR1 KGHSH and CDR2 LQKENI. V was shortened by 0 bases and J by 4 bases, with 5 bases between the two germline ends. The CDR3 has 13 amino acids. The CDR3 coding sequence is TGTGCCAGCTCACCACCGGGACCAGATACGCAGTATTTT. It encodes CASSPPGPDTQYF.

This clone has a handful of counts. The CDR3 region has the DNA TGTGCCAGCTCACCAGAGGGACAGGCGTTCAAAGATACGCAGTATTTT. Translated: CASSPEGQAFKDTQYF. J is TRBJ2-3 and V is TRBV18; 8 bases match TRBD1. V was pared by 2 bases and J by 5 bases, with 9 bases of the junction left unmatched. This CDR3 is 16 amino acids long. Per the germline V gene, CDR1 is KGHSH and CDR2 is LQKENI. Supplemented by reference TRBV18 and TRBJ2-3, the full variable domain reads NAGVMQNPRHLVRRRGQEARLRCSPMKGHSHVYWYRQLPEEGLKFMVYLQKENIIDESGMPKERFSAEFPKEGPSILRIQQVVRGDSAAYFCASSPEGQAFKDTQYFGPGTRLTVL.

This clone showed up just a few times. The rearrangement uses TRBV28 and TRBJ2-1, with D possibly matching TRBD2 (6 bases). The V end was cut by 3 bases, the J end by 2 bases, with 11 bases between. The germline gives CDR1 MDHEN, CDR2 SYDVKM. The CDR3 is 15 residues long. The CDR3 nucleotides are TGTGCCAGCAGTTTCGCGGGGCTGGCCTACAATGAGCAGTTCTTC. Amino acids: CASSFAGLAYNEQFF.